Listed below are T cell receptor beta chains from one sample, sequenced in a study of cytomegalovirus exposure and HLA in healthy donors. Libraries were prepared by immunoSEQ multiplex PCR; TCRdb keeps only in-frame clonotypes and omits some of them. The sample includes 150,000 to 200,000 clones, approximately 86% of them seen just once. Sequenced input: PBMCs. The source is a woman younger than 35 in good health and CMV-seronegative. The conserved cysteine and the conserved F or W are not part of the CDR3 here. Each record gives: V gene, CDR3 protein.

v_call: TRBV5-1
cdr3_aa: ASSFQGGPTADTQY

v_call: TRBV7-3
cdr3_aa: ASSLNLGLAGDTQY

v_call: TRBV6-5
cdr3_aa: ASSGDRALAF

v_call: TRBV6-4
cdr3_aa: ASRGRDTEAF

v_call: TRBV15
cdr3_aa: ATSRDPGRDEQY

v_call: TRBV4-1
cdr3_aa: ASSQDLLIGQGRYEQY

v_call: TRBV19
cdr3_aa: ASSPGTGGAETQY

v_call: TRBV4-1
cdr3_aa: ASSQGADLSYEQY

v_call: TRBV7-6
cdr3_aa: ASSLDGGAGGQETQY

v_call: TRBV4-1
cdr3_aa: ASSHGLGGLVSGDTQY

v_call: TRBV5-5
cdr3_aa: ASSEGQRDTIY

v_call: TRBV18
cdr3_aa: ASSPPTSYNEQF

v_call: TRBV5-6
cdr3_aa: ASSYGTGRFTEAF

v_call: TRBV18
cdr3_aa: ASSSTAGLLNSPLH

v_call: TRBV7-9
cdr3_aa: ASSSGPGLAGGPSGELF

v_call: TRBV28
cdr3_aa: ASSLGPPLH

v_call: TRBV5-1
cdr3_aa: ASSPGQGPAPLH

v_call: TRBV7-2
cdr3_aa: ASSGGGSNQPQH

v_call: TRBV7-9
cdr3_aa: SSSPGRGSAREQY

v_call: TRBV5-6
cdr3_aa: ASSLGRSYEQY

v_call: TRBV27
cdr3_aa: ASSPGTGIRREAF

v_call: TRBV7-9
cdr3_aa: ASSLAEVPTYEQY

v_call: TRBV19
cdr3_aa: ASSILQALGTEAF

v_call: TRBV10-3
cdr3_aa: AIRARDRGPYEQY

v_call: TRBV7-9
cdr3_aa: ASSLRTSYEQY

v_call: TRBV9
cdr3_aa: ASSVTGGGTEAF

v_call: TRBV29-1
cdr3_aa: SAAGTGLYGYT

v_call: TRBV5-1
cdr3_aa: ASSRPDRVNTEAF

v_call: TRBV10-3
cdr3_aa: AISKGQGTGDEQY

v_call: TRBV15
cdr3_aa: ATSRDNRGGSNQPQH

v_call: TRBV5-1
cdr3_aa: ASSLATQNSKETQY

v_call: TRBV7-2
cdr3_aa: ASTTSRGENEKLF

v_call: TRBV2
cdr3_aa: ASTDPGGNTIY

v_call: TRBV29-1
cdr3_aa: SVVGAGAEQF

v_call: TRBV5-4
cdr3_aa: ASSLWLAGGGDTQY

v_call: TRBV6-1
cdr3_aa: ASSARGQGYGYT

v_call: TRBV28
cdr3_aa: ASSPSGTPSYNEQF

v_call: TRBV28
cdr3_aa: ASSLNGYEAF

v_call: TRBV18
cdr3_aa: ASSPSGRGPKNIQY

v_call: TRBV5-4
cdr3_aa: ASSSRQFYGYT

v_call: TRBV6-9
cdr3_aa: ASSYQGTGEDSPLH

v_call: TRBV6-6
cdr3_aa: ASSFYRSTEAF